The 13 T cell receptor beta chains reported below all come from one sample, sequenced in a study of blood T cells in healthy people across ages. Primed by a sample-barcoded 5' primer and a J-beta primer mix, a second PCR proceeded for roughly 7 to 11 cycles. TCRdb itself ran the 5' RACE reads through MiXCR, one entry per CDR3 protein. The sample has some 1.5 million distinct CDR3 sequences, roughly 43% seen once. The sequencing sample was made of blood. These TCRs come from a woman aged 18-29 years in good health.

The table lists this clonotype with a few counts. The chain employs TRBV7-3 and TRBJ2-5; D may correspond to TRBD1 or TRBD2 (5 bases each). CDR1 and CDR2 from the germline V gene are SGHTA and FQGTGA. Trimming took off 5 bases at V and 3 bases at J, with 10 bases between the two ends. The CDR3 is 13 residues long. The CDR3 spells CASSRDVEETQYF. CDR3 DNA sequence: TGTGCCAGCAGCCGGGACGTGGAAGAGACCCAGTACTTC.

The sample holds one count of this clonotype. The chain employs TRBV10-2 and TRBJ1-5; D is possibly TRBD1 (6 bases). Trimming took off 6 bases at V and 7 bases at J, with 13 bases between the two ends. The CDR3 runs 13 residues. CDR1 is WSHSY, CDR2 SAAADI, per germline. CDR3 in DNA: TGCGCCAGCAGCACAGGGTTGGGCCAGCCCCAGCATTTT. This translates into CASSTGLGQPQHF.

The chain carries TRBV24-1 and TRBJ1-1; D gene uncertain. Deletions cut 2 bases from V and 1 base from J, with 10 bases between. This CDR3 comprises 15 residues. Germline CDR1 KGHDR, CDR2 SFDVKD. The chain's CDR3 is CATSDSVTGNTEAFF. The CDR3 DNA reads TGTGCCACCAGTGATTCCGTCACGGGGAACACTGAAGCTTTCTTT.

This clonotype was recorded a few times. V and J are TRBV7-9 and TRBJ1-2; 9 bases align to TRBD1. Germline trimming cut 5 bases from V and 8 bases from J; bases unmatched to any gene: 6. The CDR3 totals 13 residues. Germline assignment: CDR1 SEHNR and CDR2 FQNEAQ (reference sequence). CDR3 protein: CASSVTGGQGYTF. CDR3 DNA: TGTGCCAGCAGCGTCACAGGGGGCCAAGGCTACACCTTC.

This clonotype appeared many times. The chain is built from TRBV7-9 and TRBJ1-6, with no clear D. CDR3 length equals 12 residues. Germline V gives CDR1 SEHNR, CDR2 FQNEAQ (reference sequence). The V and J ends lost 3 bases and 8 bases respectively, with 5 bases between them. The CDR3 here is CASSFADSPLHF. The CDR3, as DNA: TGTGCCAGCAGCTTTGCCGATTCACCCCTCCACTTT.

CDR3 protein: CASSVVPADLTDTQYF. Here the CDR3 DNA reads TGTGCCAGCAGCGTAGTGCCAGCGGATCTAACAGATACGCAGTATTTT. This chain joins TRBV9 and TRBJ2-3, with D maybe TRBD2 (5 bases). CDR3 length: 16 amino acids. V lost 0 bases and J 3 bases, leaving 14 bases between the germline ends. Per germline, CDR1 SGDLS and CDR2 YYNGEE. The whole variable domain, remainder taken from reference TRBV9 and TRBJ2-3, is DSGVTQTPKHLITATGQRVTLRCSPRSGDLSVYWYQQSLDQGLQFLIQYYNGEERAKGNILERFSAQQFPDLHSELNLSSLELGDSALYFCASSVVPADLTDTQYFGPGTRLTVL.

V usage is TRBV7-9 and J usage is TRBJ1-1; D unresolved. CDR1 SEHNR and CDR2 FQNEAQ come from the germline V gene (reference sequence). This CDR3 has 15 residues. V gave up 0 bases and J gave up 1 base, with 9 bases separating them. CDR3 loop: CASSLALGKNTEAFF. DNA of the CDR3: TGTGCCAGCAGCTTAGCGCTCGGCAAGAACACTGAAGCTTTCTTT.

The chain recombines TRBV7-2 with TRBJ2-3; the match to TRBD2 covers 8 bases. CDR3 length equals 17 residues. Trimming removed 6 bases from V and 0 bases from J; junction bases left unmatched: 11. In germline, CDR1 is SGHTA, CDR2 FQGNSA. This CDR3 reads CASSSRRGGASTDTQYF. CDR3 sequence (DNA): TGTGCCAGCAGTTCCCGCCGGGGGGGGGCTAGCACAGATACGCAGTATTTT.

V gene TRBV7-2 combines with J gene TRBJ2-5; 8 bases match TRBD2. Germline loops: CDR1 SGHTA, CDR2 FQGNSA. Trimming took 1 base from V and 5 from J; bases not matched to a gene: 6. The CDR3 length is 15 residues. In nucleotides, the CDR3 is TGTGCCAGCAGCTTAGTCGGGGGGGGATGGGAGACCCAGTACTTC. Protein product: CASSLVGGGWETQYF.

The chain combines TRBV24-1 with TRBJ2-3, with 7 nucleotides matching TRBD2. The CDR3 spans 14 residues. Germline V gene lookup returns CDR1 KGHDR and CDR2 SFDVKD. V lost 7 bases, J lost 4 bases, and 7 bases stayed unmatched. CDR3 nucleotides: TGTGCCACCAGGGGGAGGGAGCCACCAGATACGCAGTATTTT. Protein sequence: CATRGREPPDTQYF.

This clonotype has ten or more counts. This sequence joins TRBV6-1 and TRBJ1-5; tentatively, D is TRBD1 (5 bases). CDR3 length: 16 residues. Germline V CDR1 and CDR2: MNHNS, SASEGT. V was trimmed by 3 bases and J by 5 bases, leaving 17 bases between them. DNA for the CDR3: TGTGCCAGCAGTGACCGGGGGAGGTTGGGCCATCAGCCCCAGCATTTT. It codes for CASSDRGRLGHQPQHF.

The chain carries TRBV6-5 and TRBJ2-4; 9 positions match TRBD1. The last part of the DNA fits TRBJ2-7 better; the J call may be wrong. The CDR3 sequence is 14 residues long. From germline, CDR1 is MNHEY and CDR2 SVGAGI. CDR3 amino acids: CASSPGTGTGEQYF. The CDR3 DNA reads TGTGCCAGCAGCCCCGGGACAGGGACTGGCGAGCAGTACTTC.

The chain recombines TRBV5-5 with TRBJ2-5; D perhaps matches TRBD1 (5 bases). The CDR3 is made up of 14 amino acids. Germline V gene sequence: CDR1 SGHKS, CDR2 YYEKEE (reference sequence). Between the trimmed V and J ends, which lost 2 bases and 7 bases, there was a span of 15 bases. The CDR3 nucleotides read TGTGCCAGCAGCTTCGGCAGGGAATTTGCGACCCAGTACTTC. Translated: CASSFGREFATQYF. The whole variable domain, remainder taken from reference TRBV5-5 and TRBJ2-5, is DAGVTQSPTHLIKTRGQQVTLRCSPISGHKSVSWYQQVLGQGPQFIFQYYEKEERGRGNFPDRFSARQFPNYSSELNVNALLLGDSALYLCASSFGREFATQYFGPGTRLLVL.